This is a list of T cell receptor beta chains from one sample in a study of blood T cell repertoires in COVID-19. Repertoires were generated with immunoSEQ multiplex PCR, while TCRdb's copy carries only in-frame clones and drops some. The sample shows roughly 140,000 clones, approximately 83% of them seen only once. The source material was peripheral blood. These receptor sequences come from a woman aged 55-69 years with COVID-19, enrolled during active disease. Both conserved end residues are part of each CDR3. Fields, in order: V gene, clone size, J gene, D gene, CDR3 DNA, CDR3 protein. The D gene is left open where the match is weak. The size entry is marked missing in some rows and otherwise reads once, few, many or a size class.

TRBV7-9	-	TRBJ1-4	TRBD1	TGTGCCAGCAGCTTAACGACAGGGCCTAATGAAAAACTGTTTTTT	CASSLTTGPNEKLFF
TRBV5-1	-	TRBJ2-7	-	TGCGCCAGCAGCTTGGACAGGGTTTCGAGCTACGAGCAGTACTTC	CASSLDRVSSYEQYF
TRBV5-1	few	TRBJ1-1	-	TGCGCCAGCAGTACAGAGAACACTGAAGCTTTCTTT	CASSTENTEAFF
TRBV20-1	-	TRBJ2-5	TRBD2	TGCAGTGCTAGTTCTAGCGGCCAAGAGACCCAGTACTTC	CSASSSGQETQYF
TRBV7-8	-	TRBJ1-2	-	TGTGCCAGCAGCTTAGCGGGGGCAGGGGATGGTGGCTACACCTTC	CASSLAGAGDGGYTF
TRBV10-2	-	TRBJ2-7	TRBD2	TGCGCCAGCAGTGGGCTAGCGGGGGGGCTCGCCTACGAGCAGTACTTC	CASSGLAGGLAYEQYF
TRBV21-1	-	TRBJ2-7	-	TGTGCCACCCTCTACGAGCAGTACTTC	CATLYEQYF
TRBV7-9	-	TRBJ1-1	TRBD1	TGTGCCAGCAGACCGACAGGGGAGTCGGCTGAAGCTTTCTTT	CASRPTGESAEAFF
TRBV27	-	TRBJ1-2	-	TGTGCCAGCAAGAGAGACACCGACTATGGCTACACCTTC	CASKRDTDYGYTF
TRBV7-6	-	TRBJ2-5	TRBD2	TGTGCCAGCAGCCCTGGCTTAGCGGGCCTAGAGACCCAGTACTTC	CASSPGLAGLETQYF
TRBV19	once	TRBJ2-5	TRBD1	TGTGCCAGTAGTATGACAGGGGGATCTGAGACCCAGTACTTC	CASSMTGGSETQYF
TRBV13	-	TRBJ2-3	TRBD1	TGTGCCAGCAGCTTGAAGACAGGGGAAGGCACAGATACGCAGTATTTT	CASSLKTGEGTDTQYF
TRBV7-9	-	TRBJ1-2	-	TGTGCCAGCAACTCCGGAGCTAACTATGGCTACACCTTC	CASNSGANYGYTF
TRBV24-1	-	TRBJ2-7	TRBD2	TGTGCCACCAGTGATCACCTAGCGGGCTACGAGCAGTACTTC	CATSDHLAGYEQYF
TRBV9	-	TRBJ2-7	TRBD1	TGTGCCAGCAGCGTAGGGGACAGGGCCTACGAGCAGTACTTC	CASSVGDRAYEQYF
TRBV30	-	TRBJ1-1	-	TGTGCCTGGATCGGGGGGGACACTGAAGCTTTCTTT	CAWIGGDTEAFF
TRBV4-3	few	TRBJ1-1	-	TGCGCCAGCAGCCAAGATAGGCAGGGTGAAGCTTTCTTT	CASSQDRQGEAFF
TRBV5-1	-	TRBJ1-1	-	TGCGCCAGCAGCTTGGAATCCCAGGGGACCGCTTTCTTT	CASSLESQGTAFF
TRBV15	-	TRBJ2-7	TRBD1	TGTGCCACCAGCAGAGAGGGGACAGGAATTCGATCCTACGAGCAGTACTTC	CATSREGTGIRSYEQYF
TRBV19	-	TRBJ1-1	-	TGTGCCAGTAGTCCCCCCGGGAAGAACACTGAAGCTTTCTTT	CASSPPGKNTEAFF
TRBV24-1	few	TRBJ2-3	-	TGTGCCACCAGTGATTCGGGAGCCACCACAGATACGCAGTATTTT	CATSDSGATTDTQYF
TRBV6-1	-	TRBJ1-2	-	TGTGCCAGCAGTGAAGGAGGTGGCGGCTACACCTTC	CASSEGGGGYTF
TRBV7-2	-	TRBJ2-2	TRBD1	TGTGCCAGCAGCTTATGGACAGGGGTCGACGGGGAGCTGTTTTTT	CASSLWTGVDGELFF
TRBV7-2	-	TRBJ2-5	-	TGTGCCAGCAGCTTGGTAAAAGCGGGCCAAGAGACCCAGTACTTC	CASSLVKAGQETQYF
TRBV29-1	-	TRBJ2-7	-	TGCAGCGTTGAGGATGCGGCTGCCTACGAGCAGTACTTC	CSVEDAAAYEQYF
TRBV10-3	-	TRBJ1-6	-	TGTGCCACGCTACAGGGCTTTAACTCACCCCTCCACTTT	CATLQGFNSPLHF
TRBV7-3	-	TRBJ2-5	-	TGTGCCAGCAGCCAAGGGGGTACCATCGGACAAGAGACCCAGTACTTC	CASSQGGTIGQETQYF
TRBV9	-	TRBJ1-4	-	TGTGCCAGCAGCGAGACTTCTGCAACTAATGAAAAACTGTTTTTT	CASSETSATNEKLFF
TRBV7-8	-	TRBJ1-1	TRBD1	TGTGCCAGCAGCCGGAAGACAGGGGAGATCTCTGAAGCTTTCTTT	CASSRKTGEISEAFF
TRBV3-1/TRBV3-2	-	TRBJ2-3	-	TGTGCCAGCAGCCAAGTTCAGGACACCACAGATACGCAGTATTTT	CASSQVQDTTDTQYF
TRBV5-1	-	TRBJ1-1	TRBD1	TGCGCCAGCAGCTTGGAAATTACAGGGGCATACACTGAAGCTTTCTTT	CASSLEITGAYTEAFF
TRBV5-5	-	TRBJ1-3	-	TGTGCCAGCAGCCCATTGATTTCGGGGGACTTTCGCTCTGGAAACACCATATATTTT	CASSPLISGDFRSGNTIYF
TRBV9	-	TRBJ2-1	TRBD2	TGTGCCAGCAGCGTAGCACCGACTAGCGGGGGTAGCTCCTACAATGAGCAGTTCTTC	CASSVAPTSGGSSYNEQFF
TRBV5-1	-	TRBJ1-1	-	TGCGCCAGCACGTCGACTCAGAACACTGAAGCTTTCTTT	CASTSTQNTEAFF
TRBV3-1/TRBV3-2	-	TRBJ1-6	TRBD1	TGTGCCAGCAGCCGAACCCCCGGGACAGCCGGAGATTCACCCCTCCACTTT	CASSRTPGTAGDSPLHF
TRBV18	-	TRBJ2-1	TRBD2	TGTGCCAGCTCCCGCGCCTCTAGCGGGGGCAACAATGAGCAGTTCTTC	CASSRASSGGNNEQFF
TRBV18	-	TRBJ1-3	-	TGTGCCAGCTCACCAGGGGAGTCTAGGAACACCATATATTTT	CASSPGESRNTIYF
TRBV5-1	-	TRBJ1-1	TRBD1	TGCGCCAGCAGCTCGGGACAGACAAAGAACACTGAAGCTTTCTTT	CASSSGQTKNTEAFF
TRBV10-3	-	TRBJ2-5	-	TGTGCCATCAGAGGCGGGGCCGTTCAAGAGACCCAGTACTTC	CAIRGGAVQETQYF
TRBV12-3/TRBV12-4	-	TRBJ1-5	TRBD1	TGTGCCAGCAGTGAGGACAGGGGTCAGCCCCAGCATTTT	CASSEDRGQPQHF
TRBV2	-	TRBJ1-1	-	TGTGCCAGCATACGGTGGGGGGGAACTGAAGCTTTCTTT	CASIRWGGTEAFF
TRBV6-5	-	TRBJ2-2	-	TGTGCCAGCAGTTTACAACAGGGAACCGGGGAGCTGTTTTTT	CASSLQQGTGELFF
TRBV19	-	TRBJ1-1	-	TGTGCCAGTAGTATAGCGGGGACTGAAGCTTTCTTT	CASSIAGTEAFF
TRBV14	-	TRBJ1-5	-	TGTGCCAGCAGCCGGGGCCGACAGTTTAGCAATCAGCCCCAGCATTTT	CASSRGRQFSNQPQHF
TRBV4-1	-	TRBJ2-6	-	TGCGCCAGCAGCCAGGGGCACGCTGGGGCCAACGTCCTGACTTTC	CASSQGHAGANVLTF
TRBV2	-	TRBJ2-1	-	TGTGCCAGCAGTGAATTTGGGCTGTACAATGAGCAGTTCTTC	CASSEFGLYNEQFF